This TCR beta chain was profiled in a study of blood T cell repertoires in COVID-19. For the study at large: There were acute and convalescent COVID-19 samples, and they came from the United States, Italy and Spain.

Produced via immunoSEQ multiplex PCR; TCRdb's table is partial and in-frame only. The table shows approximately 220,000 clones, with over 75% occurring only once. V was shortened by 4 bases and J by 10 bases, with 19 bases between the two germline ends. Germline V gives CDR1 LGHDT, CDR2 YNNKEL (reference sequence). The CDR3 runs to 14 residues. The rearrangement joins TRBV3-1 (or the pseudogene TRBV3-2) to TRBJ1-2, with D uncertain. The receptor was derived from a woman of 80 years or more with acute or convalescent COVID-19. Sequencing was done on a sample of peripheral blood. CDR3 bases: TGTGCCAGCAGCCCCTACGACGGACGGGAGGTCTACACCTTC. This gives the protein CASSPYDGREVYTF.